The 4 T cell receptor beta chains listed next were all sequenced from one sample in a study of CD8+ T cells in alopecia areata (dated by TCRdb to about 2018). Library method: the immunoSEQ multiplex PCR assay. RNA was extracted from all samples and reverse transcribed into cDNA as template for TCR sequencing. What TCRdb holds here is the immuneACCESS table cut down to in-frame rearrangements. Part of the clones is not present; checked against another copy, under half of the missing clones reflect an unresolved V gene, and the others are unexplained. In all, the sample holds fewer than 200,000 clones, and approximately 59% of those were seen once. The ten largest make up about 15% of the sample. The sample's time point label, in plain terms: baseline before oral tofacitinib. The specimen comprised CD4+ T cells sorted from blood, sampled at week 0. Every receptor here comes from a human donor with alopecia areata.

The gene calls are TRBV25-1 and TRBJ1-6, with 7 nucleotides matching TRBD1. V lost 9 bases and J lost 9; bases outside the gene matches: 5. The CDR3 contains 12 residues. Germline CDR1 MGHDK, CDR2 SYGVNS. The CDR3 DNA reads as TGTGCCAGTGACAGGGACCCTTCACCCCTCCACTTT. Its translation is CASDRDPSPLHF.

The chain couples TRBV2 to TRBJ1-1; D is unclear. CDR3 length equals 14 residues. V was trimmed by 6 bases and J by 4 bases, leaving 15 bases between them. The germline V gene encodes CDR1 SNHLY and CDR2 FYNNEI. The chain's CDR3 is CASREIRRRTEAFF. DNA for the CDR3: TGTGCCAGCAGGGAAATAAGGAGACGCACTGAAGCTTTCTTT.

This clone turned up a few times. The chain's CDR3 is CAYRVIYEQYF. The CDR3 bases are TGTGCTTATCGGGTGATATACGAGCAGTACTTC. The chain employs TRBV30 and TRBJ2-7, with D unclear. Germline V lookup: CDR1 GTSNPN, CDR2 SVGIG (reference sequence). This CDR3 has 11 amino acids.

The table lists this clone with a few counts. The chain has TRBV7-3 and TRBJ1-6; maybe TRBD1 (6 bases). Germline V gives CDR1 SGHTA, CDR2 FQGTGA. This CDR3 comprises 13 residues. V lost 5 bases and J 6 bases, leaving 8 bases between the germline ends. The CDR3 loop is CASSRTANSPLHF. In DNA form, the CDR3 reads TGTGCCAGCAGCCGGACAGCTAATTCACCCCTCCACTTT.